This T cell receptor beta chain emerged from a study of cytomegalovirus exposure and HLA in healthy donors. Germline lookup yields CDR1 MNHEY and CDR2 SVGAGI. Between the trimmed V and J ends, which lost 4 bases and 1 base, there was a span of 7 bases. The CDR3 is 13 residues long. PCR amplification relied on 60 Vbeta primers (plus 13 Jbeta primers). Using immunoSEQ multiplex PCR, the repertoire was profiled, and TCRdb retains in-frame clones only, with some absent. The table records 80,000 or so clones, over 65% of them present only once. With respect to this clone: Its antigen remains unknown.

Overall study findings and caveats: When analyzed later, a missense DCLRE1C variant was found to be linked to TCR beta V- and J-gene trimming. Productive rates of about 87% or about 30% were seen for most TCR beta V segments in an earlier analysis. Equally common other TCR beta chains were less clonally expanded than HLA-associated ones, a later analysis found.

Material: PBMCs. The chain has TRBV6-5 and TRBJ2-5; D might be TRBD1 (6 bases). This sequence originates from a man younger than 45 in good health and CMV-seropositive. CDR3 sequence (DNA): TGTGCCAGCAGTTTACAGGGCCAAGAGACCCAGTACTTC. This codes for CASSLQGQETQYF.